The rows below give T cell receptor beta chains drawn from one sample of a study of T cells in localized non-small cell lung cancer. Data came from immunoSEQ multiplex PCR; TCRdb stores just in-frame clones and leaves some out. Seen here are around 30,000 clones, about 91% observed once, and the top ten hold around 6.8%. Material: peripheral blood, obtained before any cancer treatment. These receptors were taken from a male donor at least 60 years old with stage I lung adenocarcinoma. The CDR3 runs from the conserved cysteine through the conserved F or W. The D gene is left open where the match is weak. Clone size is given for some rows only: seen once, a few or many times, or a class if the clone is expanded.

TRBV4-1	-	-	TRBJ1-2	12	CASSQDLYGYTF	TGCGCCAGCAGCCAAGACCTCTATGGCTACACCTTC
TRBV28	-	-	TRBJ2-3	13	CASSLQGTDTQYF	TGTGCCAGCAGTCTTCAGGGTACAGATACGCAGTATTTT
TRBV5-1	-	TRBD1	TRBJ1-6	14	CASSLTGGNSPLHF	TGCGCCAGCAGCTTGACAGGGGGAAATTCACCCCTCCACTTT
TRBV18	-	-	TRBJ2-5	14	CASSPRGVQETQYF	TGTGCCAGCTCACCACGGGGGGTACAAGAGACCCAGTACTTC
TRBV20-1	-	-	TRBJ1-1	11	CSASAAREAFF	TGCAGTGCTAGTGCTGCGCGGGAAGCTTTCTTT
TRBV7-2	-	-	TRBJ2-7	11	CASSSFGTQYF	TGTGCCAGCAGCTCATTCGGAACGCAGTACTTC
TRBV5-4	-	-	TRBJ2-3	12	CASSLLKDTQYF	TGTGCCAGCAGCTTGCTAAAAGATACGCAGTATTTT
TRBV10-3	-	-	TRBJ1-4	13	CAISEGIVEKLFF	TGTGCCATCAGTGAGGGTATAGTGGAAAAACTGTTTTTT
TRBV18	-	TRBD1	TRBJ2-7	14	CASSPGQGIHEQYF	TGTGCCAGCTCACCGGGACAGGGTATCCACGAGCAGTACTTC
TRBV30	-	-	TRBJ2-7	12	CAWSLLEGQQYF	TGTGCCTGGAGCCTGTTAGAGGGACAGCAGTACTTC
TRBV5-1	-	TRBD1	TRBJ1-1	15	CASSFPTGEMTEAFF	TGCGCCAGCAGCTTCCCCACAGGGGAAATGACTGAAGCTTTCTTT
TRBV28	once	-	TRBJ1-2	12	CASSSQGDGYTF	TGTGCCAGCAGTTCCCAGGGCGATGGCTACACCTTC
TRBV9	-	TRBD1	TRBJ2-7	15	CASSVEGRGFHEQYF	TGTGCCAGCAGCGTAGAAGGCAGGGGGTTCCACGAGCAGTACTTC
TRBV4-3	-	TRBD2	TRBJ2-5	14	CASSTGLAGGRHYF	TGCGCCAGCAGCACAGGACTAGCGGGGGGACGGCATTACTTC
TRBV9	-	-	TRBJ2-2	14	CASSPTTNTGELFF	TGTGCCAGCAGCCCGACGACCAACACCGGGGAGCTGTTTTTT
TRBV11-2	-	-	TRBJ1-2	16	CASSPLLYIGARGYTF	TGTGCCAGCAGCCCCCTGTTATACATCGGGGCGCGGGGCTACACCTTC
TRBV6-1	-	TRBD1	TRBJ2-1	13	CASVNRGYNEQFF	TGTGCCAGCGTAAACAGGGGTTACAATGAGCAGTTCTTC
TRBV7-9	-	-	TRBJ2-5	14	CASSTTFGVETQYF	TGTGCCAGCAGCACCACGTTTGGGGTAGAGACCCAGTACTTC
TRBV6-5	-	-	TRBJ2-2	14	CASSYAANTGELFF	TGTGCCAGCAGTTACGCCGCGAACACCGGGGAGCTGTTTTTT
TRBV7-9	-	TRBD1	TRBJ2-7	15	CASSPERDRSYEQYF	TGTGCCAGCAGCCCCGAACGGGACAGGTCCTACGAGCAGTACTTC
TRBV27	-	TRBD1	TRBJ2-1	15	CASSTRQGAYNEQFF	TGTGCCAGCAGTACTCGTCAGGGGGCTTACAATGAGCAGTTCTTC
TRBV5-5	-	-	TRBJ1-5	16	CASSKERTVSNQPQHF	TGTGCCAGCAGCAAGGAAAGGACCGTTAGCAATCAGCCCCAGCATTTT
TRBV28	-	-	TRBJ2-1	14	CASRGRGKGNEQFF	TGTGCCAGCAGGGGACGCGGGAAGGGCAATGAGCAGTTCTTC
TRBV10-1	-	-	TRBJ1-1	12	CASSEPNTEAFF	TGCGCCAGCAGTGAACCCAACACTGAAGCTTTCTTT
TRBV4-3	-	-	TRBJ2-1	15	CASSQDFSSHNEQFF	TGCGCCAGCAGCCAAGATTTTTCTAGTCACAATGAGCAGTTCTTC
TRBV7-2	-	-	TRBJ1-1	13	CASTPRTRTEAFF	TGTGCCAGCACACCCAGGACCCGGACCGAAGCTTTCTTT
TRBV5-1	-	TRBD1	TRBJ1-1	16	CASSQTPLTGRTEAFF	TGCGCCAGCAGCCAGACTCCATTGACAGGGCGCACTGAAGCTTTCTTT
TRBV6-5	-	-	TRBJ1-1	15	CASKSREGRGTEAFF	TGTGCCAGCAAGTCCCGGGAGGGAAGGGGCACTGAAGCTTTCTTT
TRBV6-5	-	-	TRBJ2-3	15	CASSYLGARTDTQYF	TGTGCCAGCAGTTATTTGGGGGCCCGCACAGATACGCAGTATTTT
TRBV18	-	TRBD2	TRBJ2-1	17	CASSPLGTSGGRNEQFF	TGTGCCAGCTCACCGCTCGGGACTAGCGGGGGCAGGAATGAGCAGTTCTTC
TRBV13	-	-	TRBJ2-7	14	CASTNRDDPLEQYF	TGTGCCAGCACCAACCGGGACGACCCACTAGAGCAGTACTTC
TRBV7-6	-	-	TRBJ2-3	18	CASSLDKASRGPTDTQYF	TGTGCCAGCAGCTTAGATAAGGCCTCCCGGGGACCCACAGATACGCAGTATTTT
TRBV28	-	-	TRBJ1-2	14	CASYSSEVDYGYTF	TGTGCCAGCTATTCCTCGGAGGTTGACTATGGCTACACCTTC
TRBV4-2	-	TRBD1	TRBJ2-5	14	CASSAQGAEETQYF	TGTGCCAGCAGCGCACAGGGGGCCGAAGAGACCCAGTACTTC
TRBV7-7	few	TRBD1	TRBJ2-1	16	CASSPSLGQGGGEQFF	TGTGCCAGCAGCCCCTCACTGGGACAGGGGGGCGGTGAGCAGTTCTTC
TRBV30	-	-	TRBJ2-1	12	CASLSKGNEQFF	TGTGCCTCCTTATCGAAGGGGAATGAGCAGTTCTTC
TRBV7-6	-	-	TRBJ1-4	15	CASSLALGFNEKLFF	TGTGCCAGCAGCTTAGCGCTAGGGTTTAATGAAAAACTGTTTTTT
TRBV19	-	-	TRBJ2-7	13	CASRGQGDYEQYF	TGTGCCAGCCGGGGGCAGGGAGACTACGAGCAGTACTTC
TRBV28	-	-	TRBJ1-2	13	CASSTPARYGYTF	TGTGCCAGCAGTACTCCGGCACGCTATGGCTACACCTTC
TRBV7-7	-	TRBD1	TRBJ2-5	16	CASSPFGTGKGETQYF	TGTGCCAGCAGCCCTTTTGGGACAGGGAAGGGGGAGACCCAGTACTTC
TRBV28	-	TRBD1	TRBJ1-4	15	CASKTRGETNEKLFF	TGTGCCAGCAAGACCAGGGGGGAAACTAATGAAAAACTGTTTTTT
TRBV30	-	-	TRBJ1-1	17	CAWSAPLGQHMNTEAFF	TGTGCCTGGAGTGCCCCGTTAGGACAGCACATGAACACTGAAGCTTTCTTT
TRBV28	-	-	TRBJ2-2	16	CASSPLRQGVTGELFF	TGTGCCAGCAGTCCCCTTCGCCAGGGAGTCACCGGGGAGCTGTTTTTT
TRBV9	-	TRBD1	TRBJ1-2	16	CASSVEQGVLGDGYTF	TGTGCCAGCAGCGTGGAACAGGGGGTCCTTGGTGATGGCTACACCTTC